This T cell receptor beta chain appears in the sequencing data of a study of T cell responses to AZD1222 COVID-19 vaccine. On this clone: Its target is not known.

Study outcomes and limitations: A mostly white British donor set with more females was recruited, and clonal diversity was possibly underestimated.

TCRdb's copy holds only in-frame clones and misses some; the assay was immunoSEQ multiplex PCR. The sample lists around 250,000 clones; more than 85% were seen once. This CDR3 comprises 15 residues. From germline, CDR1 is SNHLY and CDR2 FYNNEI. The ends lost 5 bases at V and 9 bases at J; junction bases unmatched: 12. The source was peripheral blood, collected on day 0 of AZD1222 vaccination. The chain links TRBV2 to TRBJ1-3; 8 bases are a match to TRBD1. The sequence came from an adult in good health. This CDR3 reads CASSSTQGAGVTIYF. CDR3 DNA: TGTGCCAGCAGTTCTACTCAGGGGGCGGGAGTCACCATATATTTT.